A single sample gave rise to the 2 T cell receptor beta chains below, sequenced in a study of cytomegalovirus exposure and HLA in healthy donors. The PCR ran on 60 Vbeta and 13 Jbeta primers. The method was immunoSEQ multiplex PCR; TCRdb's version includes in-frame clones alone and lacks a portion of them. The sample shows 150,000 to 200,000 clones, approximately 85% of them seen only once. Sequenced: PBMCs. Receptors were obtained from a man between 18 and 35 years old in good health and CMV-seropositive.

This chain joins TRBV7-2 and TRBJ1-5, with D perhaps TRBD1 (5 bases). V gave up 3 bases and J gave up 3 bases, with 9 bases separating them. CDR3 length: 14 amino acids. Germline V gene data show CDR1 as SGHTA and CDR2 as FQGNSA. The DNA for the CDR3 is TGTGCCAGCAGCTTTACAGGCTACAATCAGCCCCAGCATTTT. This sequence encodes CASSFTGYNQPQHF.

The chain's CDR3 is CASSAGTGADTQYF. In nucleotides, the CDR3 is TGTGCCAGCAGCGCCGGGACTGGGGCAGATACGCAGTATTTT. The chain carries TRBV6-4 and TRBJ2-3, with D possibly being TRBD2 (6 bases). This CDR3 region has 14 residues. CDR1 is MRHNA and CDR2 is SNTAGT in the germline V gene. The V gene lost 6 bases and the J gene lost 4 bases, with 14 bases spanning the gap.